This T cell receptor beta chain was obtained from a study of T cells in Graves' hyperthyroidism and ophthalmopathy. It was RNA transcripts that yielded the amplified TCR beta CDR3 regions. The TCR CDR3 was amplified in a first-round RT-PCR using the HTBI primer set. MiXCR was run by TCRdb on the multiplex PCR reads, yielding one entry per CDR3 protein. The sample carries hundreds of thousands of distinct CDR3 sequences, 25% recorded once. CDR1 and CDR2 (germline): SEHNR, FQNEAQ (reference sequence). Losses at the gene ends were 3 bases for V and 4 bases for J; bases not matched to a gene: 9. The CDR3 runs to 16 residues. The study, taken as a whole, reports: Before onset, by a median of approximately 5.9 months, the model predicted ophthalmopathy.

This clonotype was recorded at least ten times. Its cognate antigen is unknown. Exclusion of patients followed from uncontrolled infection, other autoimmune disease, pregnancy or lactation. Clinicians diagnosed patients from clinical symptoms, serum thyroxine and TRAb, thyroid ultrasound and orbital computed tomography. The gene calls are TRBV7-9 and TRBJ1-1; TRBD1 matches at 9 bases. Source material: blood. This TCR was sampled from a man aged 40-50 years with Graves' hyperthyroidism that later progressed to Graves' ophthalmopathy. CDR3 bases: TGTGCCAGCAGCTTCCCGCTACAGGGGGCTGCCACTGAAGCTTTCTTT. Translation: CASSFPLQGAATEAFF.